Listed below are T cell receptor beta chains from one sample, sequenced in a study of T cells expressing NK-cell markers. Reprocessing the 5' RACE reads, TCRdb reports a single entry for every CDR3 protein and omits DNA. The clone table shows about 260,000 distinct CDR3 sequences, with the ten largest holding around 4.2%. Sequencing was performed on blood T cells: a sorted CD56 or NKG2C T cell subset, CD4+ or CD8+ T cells, or bulk PBMC T cells (not recorded which). The receptor set was obtained from a woman aged 18 to 75 in good health. Each CDR3 is given with its conserved first and last residue.

V gene: TRBV20-1; J gene: TRBJ2-5; CDR3 protein: CSRSQGGGETQYF
V gene: TRBV5-1; J gene: TRBJ1-5; CDR3 protein: CASSAAGNQPQHF
V gene: TRBV7-8; J gene: TRBJ1-4; CDR3 protein: CASSLTTVGVEKLFF
V gene: TRBV12-3/TRBV12-4; J gene: TRBJ2-3; CDR3 protein: CASSFGDTQYF
V gene: TRBV23-1; J gene: TRBJ2-3; CDR3 protein: CASSQPGPPDTQYF
V gene: TRBV12-3/TRBV12-4; J gene: TRBJ2-3; CDR3 protein: CASSSLVGTDTQYF
V gene: TRBV2; J gene: TRBJ2-2; CDR3 protein: CASSGDGGGTGELFF
V gene: TRBV7-9; J gene: TRBJ1-4; CDR3 protein: CASSSGGFNEKLFF
V gene: TRBV5-1; J gene: TRBJ1-1; CDR3 protein: CASSWDRMNTEAFF
V gene: TRBV29-1; J gene: TRBJ2-5; CDR3 protein: CSVDQGWETQYF
V gene: TRBV7-9; J gene: TRBJ1-1; CDR3 protein: CASSLGGGAGMNTEAFF
V gene: TRBV9; J gene: TRBJ1-1; CDR3 protein: CASSAGVANTEAFF
V gene: TRBV7-2; J gene: TRBJ2-3; CDR3 protein: CASSFSRGTDTQYF
V gene: TRBV18; J gene: TRBJ1-2; CDR3 protein: CASSLKESYGYTF
V gene: TRBV28; J gene: TRBJ2-3; CDR3 protein: CASSFGGLGTDTQYF
V gene: TRBV12-3/TRBV12-4; J gene: TRBJ2-5; CDR3 protein: CASSSGTTYQETQYF
V gene: TRBV20-1; J gene: TRBJ1-2; CDR3 protein: CSARGPSSTEGYTF
V gene: TRBV7-8; J gene: TRBJ1-1; CDR3 protein: CASSFQGEAFF